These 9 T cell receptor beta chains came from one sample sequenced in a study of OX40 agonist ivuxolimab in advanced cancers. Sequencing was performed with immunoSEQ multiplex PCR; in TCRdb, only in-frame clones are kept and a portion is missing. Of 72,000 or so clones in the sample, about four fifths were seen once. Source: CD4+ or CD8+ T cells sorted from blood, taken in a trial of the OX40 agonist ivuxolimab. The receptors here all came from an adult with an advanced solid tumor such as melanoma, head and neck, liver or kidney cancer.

The CDR3 protein is CASSSNNRGLTGNTIYF. The CDR3 nucleotides are TGTGCCAGCAGCTCTAACAACAGGGGGCTTACGGGAAACACCATATATTTT. This chain joins TRBV7-9 and TRBJ1-3, with TRBD1 identical over 9 bases. Trimming took 4 bases from V and 4 from J; bases not matched to a gene: 11. The CDR3 has 17 amino acids. Per the germline V gene, CDR1 is SEHNR and CDR2 is FQNEAQ (reference sequence). Variable domain in full (rest from reference TRBV7-9 and TRBJ1-3): DTGVSQNPRHKITKRGQNVTFRCDPISEHNRLYWYRQTLGQGPEFLTYFQNEAQLEKSRLLSDRFSAERPKGSFSTLEIQRTEQGDSAMYLCASSSNNRGLTGNTIYFGEGSWLTVV.

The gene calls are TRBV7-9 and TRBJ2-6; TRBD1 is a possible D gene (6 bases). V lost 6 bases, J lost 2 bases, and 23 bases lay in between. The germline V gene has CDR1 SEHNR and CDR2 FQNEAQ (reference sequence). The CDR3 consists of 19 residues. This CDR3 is CASSHYPDSKTTGANVLTF. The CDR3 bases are TGTGCCAGCAGTCATTATCCGGACAGTAAAACTACTGGGGCCAACGTCCTGACTTTC.

DNA of the CDR3: TGTGCCAGCAGCGGAGGGCCCCTAGCGGGGGGCGGAGAGACCCAGTACTTC. Translation: CASSGGPLAGGGETQYF. The chain links TRBV4-2 to TRBJ2-5; 11 nucleotides align to TRBD2. Germline-derived CDR1 and CDR2 are LGHNA and YNFKEQ. V lost 5 bases, J lost 4 bases, and 12 bases stayed unmatched. The length of the CDR3 is 17 residues.

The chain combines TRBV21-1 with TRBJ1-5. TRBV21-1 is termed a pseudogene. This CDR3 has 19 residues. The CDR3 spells CASSTISPWDSRGHQPQHF. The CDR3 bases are TGTGCCAGCAGCACAATATCGCCTTGGGACTCCAGAGGCCATCAGCCCCAGCATTTT.

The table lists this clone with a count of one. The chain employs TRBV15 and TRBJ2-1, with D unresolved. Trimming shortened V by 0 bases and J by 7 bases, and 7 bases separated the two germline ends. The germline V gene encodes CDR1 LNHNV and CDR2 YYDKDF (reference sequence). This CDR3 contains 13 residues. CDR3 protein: CATSRDRANEQFF. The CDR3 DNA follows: TGTGCCACCAGCAGAGATCGGGCGAATGAGCAGTTCTTC.

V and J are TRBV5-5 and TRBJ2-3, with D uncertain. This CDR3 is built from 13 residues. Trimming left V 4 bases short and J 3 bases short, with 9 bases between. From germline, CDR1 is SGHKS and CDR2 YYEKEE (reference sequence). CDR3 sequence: CASSPHGTDTQYF. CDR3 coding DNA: TGTGCCAGCAGCCCGCACGGTACAGATACGCAGTATTTT.

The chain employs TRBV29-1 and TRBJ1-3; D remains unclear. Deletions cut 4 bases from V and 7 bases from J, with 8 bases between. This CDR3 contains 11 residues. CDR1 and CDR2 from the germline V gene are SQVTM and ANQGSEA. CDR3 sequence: CSVASLNTIYF. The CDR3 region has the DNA TGCAGCGTTGCGAGTCTCAACACCATATATTTT.

The CDR3 nucleotides read TGTGCCTCCGACGTATTAGGGCCAGGGTGGTCCTACGAGCAGTACTTC. This sequence encodes CASDVLGPGWSYEQYF. The chain combines TRBV7-8 with TRBJ2-7, with a possible D match to TRBD1 (5 bases). CDR1 and CDR2 (germline): SGHVS, FQNEAQ. This CDR3 region has 16 residues. Trimming pared 11 bases from V and 1 base from J, leaving 24 bases between.

The CDR3 spells CASSKLPPDYNEQFF. The CDR3 DNA reads as TGTGCCAGCAGTAAACTCCCTCCAGACTACAATGAGCAGTTCTTC. The chain carries TRBV27 and TRBJ2-1; no reliable D call. V was clipped by 5 bases and J by 3 bases, with 14 bases between them. Germline V gene data show CDR1 as MNHEY and CDR2 as SMNVEV (reference sequence). The CDR3 has 15 amino acids.